The source of this T cell receptor (beta chain) is a study of shared clonotypes between healthy human individuals (dated by TCRdb to 2020 to 2021). As for the study more broadly: Two women and a few men aged 18 to 49 years were included in the cohort. To estimate repertoire size and how much clonotype sharing occurs between individuals, the study deeply sequenced the blood TCR repertoires of several healthy adults. To increase sequencing depth and limit assay-specific biases, TCR repertoire library preparation and sequencing were carried out by different laboratories using diverse techniques. Per donor, leukapheresis produced somewhere between about 0.85 and 10 billion PBMCs. Summary of the overall study and its limitations: Pairwise subsampling led to the expectation that sequencing depth would affect the degree of clonotype sharing among donors. Sampling was restricted to blood, and TCR repertoires in tissues likely differ from the TCR repertoires found in blood. The small number of donors limited the genetic and exposure-history diversity represented.

On this clone: Its recognized antigen is unknown. Base qualities are not at hand, and no much larger clone is one base apart.

Using the deep immunoSEQ assay, TCR CDR3 regions were amplified from genomic DNA by multiplex PCR. Extracted genomic DNA from each cell subset was distributed evenly across all wells of several immunoSEQ 96-well plates, and each plate was treated as a replicate. For unsorted PBMC, each replicate PCR was loaded with roughly 0.3 ug genomic DNA, equivalent to about 30,000 T cell genomes. Genomic DNA from unsorted PBMC was sequenced over ten immunoSEQ deep assay plates. Purified libraries were quantified with a Qubit 3.0 fluorometer, sized on a Bioanalyzer 2100, and re-quantified with the KAPA Library Quantification kit. Every immunoSEQ 96-well plate was sequenced on a dedicated single-read 150-cycle Illumina NextSeq 550 flow cell. The authors' pipeline ran thus. Because only junctional sequences without quality scores were contained in the immunoSEQ output, filtering matching that applied to full-length reads could not be performed. To assign V/J genes and CDR3, sequences were annotated using PyIR, a Python wrapper for IgBLAST v1.9, with IMGT germline references. Reads were filtered out if the reads had weak V/J assignments (E-value above 1e-6), no CDR3, stop codons, out-of-frame junctions, or ambiguous translated residues. V3J clonotypes were defined by identical inferred V gene, J gene, and CDR3 amino acid sequence. The percentage overlap between two repertoires was calculated by dividing the number of shared unique clonotypes by the size of the smaller repertoire. RTK rarefaction, the Chao1 estimator, and Recon v2.1 estimates of unobserved clonotypes were used to assess repertoire richness. TCRdb took this table from immuneACCESS and kept in-frame rearrangements with V and J called. Such tables lack part of the clones; where checked against another copy, unresolved V genes explain under half of the gap, and the rest is unexplained. D and trimming were read from the DNA, whereas the V and J calls and clone size are those reported in that table. This sample holds about 490,000 clones; 79% were observed only once. Roughly 12% of the sample goes to the ten largest clones.

Donors were healthy HIV-negative adults with no recently reported acute infections or vaccinations. Every donor was a Caucasian adult residing in Nashville, Tennessee, USA. For unsorted samples, 96 million or so PBMCs were counted, and genomic DNA was extracted using the QIAamp DNA Blood Mini kit. After blood collection by leukapheresis, PBMCs were isolated using Ficoll-Histopaque density gradient centrifugation and then cryopreserved in the vapor phase of liquid nitrogen. The CDR3 runs 13 amino acids, cysteine and phenylalanine included. The kept DNA is CDR3 alone, 39 bases in frame from the first base. From the germline V gene (reference sequence), CDR1 is SEHNR and CDR2 is FQNEAQ. The junction shows trimming of 4 bases on V and 6 bases on J, plus 13 bases between the germline ends.

Sequenced sample: PBMCs. This TCR was recovered from a woman aged 35 to 49 in good health. Some clones in this sample may be carry-over from other donors' samples. This sequence uses TRBV7-9 and TRBJ2-7; too little of a D gene remains to name it. The nucleotide sequence reads TGTGCCAGCAGCTCAGTGGGGTTCAGCGAGCAGTACTTC. Its protein product is CASSSVGFSEQYF. The CDR3, completed at both ends by the reference TRBV7-9 and TRBJ2-7 genes, gives the full variable domain DTGVSQNPRHKITKRGQNVTFRCDPISEHNRLYWYRQTLGQGPEFLTYFQNEAQLEKSRLLSDRFSAERPKGSFSTLEIQRTEQGDSAMYLCASSSVGFSEQYFGPGTRLTVT.